This T cell receptor beta chain was sequenced for a study of CD8+CD57+ T cells in acquired aplastic anemia. Profiling that covered TCR beta VDJ and CDR3 relied on genomic DNA as its template. TCRdb reprocessed the reads via MiXCR and lists one record per CDR3 protein. The table shows a few hundred thousand distinct CDR3 sequences, with 82% occurring only once. Patients who underwent sequencing had shown CD8+CD57+ cell expansion by flow cytometry. The germline V gene has CDR1 SGHTA and CDR2 FQGNSA. This CDR3 comprises 12 residues. J lost 12 bases, V lost 3 bases, and 8 bases had no gene match. This TCR derives from a human donor with aplastic anemia. The sample consisted of sorted CD4+, CD8+, or CD8+CD57+ T cells (not recorded which) from PBMCs. This sequence joins TRBV7-2 and TRBJ2-7; 7 bases align to TRBD2. The CDR3 bases are TGTGCCAGCAGCTTTCAAGGAACGGGGGGGTACGTC. Protein product: CASSFQGTGGYV.